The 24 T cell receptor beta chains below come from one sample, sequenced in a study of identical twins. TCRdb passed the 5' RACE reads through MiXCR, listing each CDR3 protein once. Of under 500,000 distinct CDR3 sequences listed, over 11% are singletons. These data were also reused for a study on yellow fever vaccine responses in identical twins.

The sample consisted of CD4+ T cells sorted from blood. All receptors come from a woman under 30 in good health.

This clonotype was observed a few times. The CDR3 nucleotides read TGTGCCAGCAGCGAACGAGCGGGGGGGATCAATGAGCAGTTCTTC. Amino acids: CASSERAGGINEQFF. The genes are TRBV9 and TRBJ2-1, with 10 bases identical to TRBD2. Trimming cost V 3 bases and J 6 bases; bases outside gene matches: 6. Germline V gene sequence: CDR1 SGDLS, CDR2 YYNGEE. The CDR3 spans 15 residues.

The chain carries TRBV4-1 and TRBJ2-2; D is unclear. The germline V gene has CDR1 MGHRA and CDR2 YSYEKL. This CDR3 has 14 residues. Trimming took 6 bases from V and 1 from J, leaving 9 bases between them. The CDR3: CASSPSQNTGELFF. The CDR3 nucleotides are TGCGCCAGCAGTCCCAGCCAGAACACCGGGGAGCTGTTTTTT.

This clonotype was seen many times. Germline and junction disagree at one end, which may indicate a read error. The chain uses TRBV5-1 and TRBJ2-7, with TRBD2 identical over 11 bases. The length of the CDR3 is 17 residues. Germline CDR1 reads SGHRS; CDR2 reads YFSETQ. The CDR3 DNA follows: TGCGCCAGCAGCTCCGAGAACCTAGCGGGGGGCTCCCACGAGCAGTACTTC. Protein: CASSSENLAGGSHEQYF. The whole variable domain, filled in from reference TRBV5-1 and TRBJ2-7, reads KAGVTQTPRYLIKTRGQQVTLSCSPISGHRSVSWYQQTPGQGLQFLFEYFSETQRNKGNFPGRFSGRQFSNSRSEMNVSTLELGDSALYLCASSSENLAGGSHEQYFGPGTRLTVT.

The CDR3 spells CASSFSGSGSYNEQFF. CDR3 coding DNA: TGTGCCAGCAGCTTCAGCGGGAGTGGCTCCTACAATGAGCAGTTCTTC. V is TRBV7-2 and J is TRBJ2-1; 8 bases are shared with TRBD2. The length of the CDR3 is 16 residues. Trimming at V came to 3 bases and at J to 0 bases, leaving 4 bases not matched to a gene. Germline V gene lookup returns CDR1 SGHTA and CDR2 FQGNSA.

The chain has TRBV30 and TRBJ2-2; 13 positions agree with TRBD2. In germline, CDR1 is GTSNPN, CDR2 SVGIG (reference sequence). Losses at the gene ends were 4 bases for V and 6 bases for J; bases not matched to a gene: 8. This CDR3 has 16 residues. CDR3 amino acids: CAWKGEGLAGAGELFF. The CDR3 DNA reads TGTGCCTGGAAAGGGGAAGGACTAGCGGGGGCCGGGGAGCTGTTTTTT.

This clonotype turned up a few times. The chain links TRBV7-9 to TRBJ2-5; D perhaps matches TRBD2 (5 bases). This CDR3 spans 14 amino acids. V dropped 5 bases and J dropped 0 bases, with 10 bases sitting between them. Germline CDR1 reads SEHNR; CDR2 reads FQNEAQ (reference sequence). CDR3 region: CASSAGEYQETQYF. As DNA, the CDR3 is TGTGCCAGCAGCGCCGGGGAGTACCAAGAGACCCAGTACTTC.

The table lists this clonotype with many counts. CDR3 amino acids: CSVYDGANVLTF. The CDR3 DNA sequence: TGCAGCGTTTACGATGGGGCCAACGTCCTGACTTTC. The genes are TRBV29-1 and TRBJ2-6; D call uncertain. This CDR3 has 12 residues. With 5 bases removed from V and 3 bases from J, the gap between germline ends came to 5 bases. Germline V gene sequence: CDR1 SQVTM, CDR2 ANQGSEA.

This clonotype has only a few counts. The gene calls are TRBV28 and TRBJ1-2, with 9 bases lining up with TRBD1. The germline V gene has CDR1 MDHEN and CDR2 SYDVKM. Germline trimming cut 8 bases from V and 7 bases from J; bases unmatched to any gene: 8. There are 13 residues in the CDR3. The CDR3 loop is CASGDRAVAGYTF. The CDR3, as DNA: TGTGCCAGCGGGGACAGGGCTGTGGCTGGCTACACCTTC.

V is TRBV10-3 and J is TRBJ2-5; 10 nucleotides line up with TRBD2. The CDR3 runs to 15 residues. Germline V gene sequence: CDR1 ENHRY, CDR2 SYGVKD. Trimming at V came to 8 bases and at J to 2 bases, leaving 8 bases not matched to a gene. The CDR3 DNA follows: TGTGCCATCGGTATCCTAGCGGGAGTGCAAGAGACCCAGTACTTC. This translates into CAIGILAGVQETQYF.

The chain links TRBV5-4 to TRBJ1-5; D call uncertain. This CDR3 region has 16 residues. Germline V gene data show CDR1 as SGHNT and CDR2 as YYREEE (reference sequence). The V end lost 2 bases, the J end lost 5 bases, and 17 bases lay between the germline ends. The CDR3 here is CASSLVNRGDYQPQHF. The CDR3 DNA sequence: TGTGCCAGCAGCTTAGTCAATCGCGGAGATTATCAGCCCCAGCATTTT.

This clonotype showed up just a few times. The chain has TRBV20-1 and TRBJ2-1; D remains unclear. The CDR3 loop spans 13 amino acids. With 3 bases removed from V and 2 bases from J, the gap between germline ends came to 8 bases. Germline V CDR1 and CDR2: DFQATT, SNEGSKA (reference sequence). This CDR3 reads CSARVQTYNEQFF. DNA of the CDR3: TGCAGTGCTAGGGTCCAAACCTACAATGAGCAGTTCTTC.

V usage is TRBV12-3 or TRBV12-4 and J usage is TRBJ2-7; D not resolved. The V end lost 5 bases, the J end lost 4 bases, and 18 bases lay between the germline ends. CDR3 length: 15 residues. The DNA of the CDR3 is TGTGCCAGCAGTACAAGGGCCACCATAGATTACGAGCAGTACTTC. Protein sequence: CASSTRATIDYEQYF.

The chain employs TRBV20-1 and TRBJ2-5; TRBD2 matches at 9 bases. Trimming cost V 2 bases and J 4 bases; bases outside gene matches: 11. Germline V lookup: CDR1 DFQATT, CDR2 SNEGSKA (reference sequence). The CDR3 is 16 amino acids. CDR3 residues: CSARPRDSGSPETQYF. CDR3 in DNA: TGCAGTGCTAGACCCCGGGATAGCGGGAGCCCAGAGACCCAGTACTTC.

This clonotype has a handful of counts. The CDR3 protein is CASSLLASGSPWGELFF. The CDR3, as DNA: TGCGCCAGCAGCTTGCTGGCTAGCGGGAGTCCCTGGGGGGAGCTGTTTTTT. The chain combines TRBV5-1 with TRBJ2-2; 10 bases align to TRBD2. The ends lost 1 base at V and 8 bases at J; junction bases unmatched: 11. There are 17 residues in the CDR3. The germline V gene encodes CDR1 SGHRS and CDR2 YFSETQ. The full variable domain, with the rest looked up from reference TRBV5-1 and TRBJ2-2, is KAGVTQTPRYLIKTRGQQVTLSCSPISGHRSVSWYQQTPGQGLQFLFEYFSETQRNKGNFPGRFSGRQFSNSRSEMNVSTLELGDSALYLCASSLLASGSPWGELFFGEGSRLTVL.

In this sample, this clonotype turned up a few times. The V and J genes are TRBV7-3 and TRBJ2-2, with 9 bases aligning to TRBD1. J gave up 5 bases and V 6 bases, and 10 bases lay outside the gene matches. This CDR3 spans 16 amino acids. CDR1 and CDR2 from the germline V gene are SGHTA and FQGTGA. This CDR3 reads CASSSTGGDRTGELFF. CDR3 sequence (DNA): TGTGCCAGCAGTAGCACAGGGGGCGATCGGACCGGGGAGCTGTTTTTT.

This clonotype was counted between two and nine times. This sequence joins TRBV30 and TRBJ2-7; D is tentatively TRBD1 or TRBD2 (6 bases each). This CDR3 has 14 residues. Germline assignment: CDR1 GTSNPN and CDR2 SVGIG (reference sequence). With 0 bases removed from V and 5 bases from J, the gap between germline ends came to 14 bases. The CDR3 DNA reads TGTGCCTGGAGTGTATCCATGGGGGGCCACGAGCAGTACTTC. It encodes CAWSVSMGGHEQYF.

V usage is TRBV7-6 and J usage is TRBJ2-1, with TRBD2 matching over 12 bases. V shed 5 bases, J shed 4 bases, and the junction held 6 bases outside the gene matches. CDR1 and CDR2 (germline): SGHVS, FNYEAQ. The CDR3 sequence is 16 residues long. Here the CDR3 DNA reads TGTGCCAGCAGCATCACTAGCGGGGGGTCTTACAATGAGCAGTTCTTC. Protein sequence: CASSITSGGSYNEQFF.

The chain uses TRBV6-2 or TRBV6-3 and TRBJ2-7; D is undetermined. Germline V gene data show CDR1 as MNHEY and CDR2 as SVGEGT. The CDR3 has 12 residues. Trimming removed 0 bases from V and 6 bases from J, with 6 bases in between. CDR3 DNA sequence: TGTGCCAGCAGTTACTCCGGATTCGAGCAGTACTTC. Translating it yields CASSYSGFEQYF.

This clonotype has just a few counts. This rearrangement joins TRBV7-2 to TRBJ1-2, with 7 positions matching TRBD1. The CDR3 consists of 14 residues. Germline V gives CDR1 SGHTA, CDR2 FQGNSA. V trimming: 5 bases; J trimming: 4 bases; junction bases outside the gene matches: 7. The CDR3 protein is CASSTETGPYGYTF. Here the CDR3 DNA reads TGTGCCAGCAGCACGGAGACAGGGCCCTATGGCTACACCTTC. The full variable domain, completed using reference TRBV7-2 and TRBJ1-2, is GAGVSQSPSNKVTEKGKDVELRCDPISGHTALYWYRQSLGQGLEFLIYFQGNSAPDKSGLPSDRFSAERTGGSVSTLTIQRTQQEDSAVYLCASSTETGPYGYTFGSGTRLTVV.

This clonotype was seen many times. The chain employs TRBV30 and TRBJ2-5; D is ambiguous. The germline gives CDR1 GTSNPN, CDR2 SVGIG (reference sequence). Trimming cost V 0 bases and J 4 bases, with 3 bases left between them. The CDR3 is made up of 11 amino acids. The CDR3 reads CAWSVLETQYF. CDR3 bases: TGTGCCTGGAGTGTTTTAGAGACCCAGTACTTC.

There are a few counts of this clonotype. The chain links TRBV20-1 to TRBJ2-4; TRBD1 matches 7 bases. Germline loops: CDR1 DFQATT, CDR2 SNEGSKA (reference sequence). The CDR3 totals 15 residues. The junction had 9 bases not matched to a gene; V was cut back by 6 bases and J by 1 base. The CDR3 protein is CSAPGQASAKNIQYF. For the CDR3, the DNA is TGCAGTGCCCCAGGACAGGCTTCGGCCAAAAACATTCAGTACTTC.

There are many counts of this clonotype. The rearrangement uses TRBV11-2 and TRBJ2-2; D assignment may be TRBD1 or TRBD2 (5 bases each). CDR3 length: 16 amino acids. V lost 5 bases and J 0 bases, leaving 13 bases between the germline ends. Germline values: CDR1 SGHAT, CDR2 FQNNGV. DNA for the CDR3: TGTGCCAGCAGCCCACCCGGGACCGCGAACACCGGGGAGCTGTTTTTT. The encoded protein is CASSPPGTANTGELFF.

The CDR3: CASSLGTLMNTEAFF. The CDR3, as DNA: TGTGCCAGCAGCCTCGGGACACTTATGAACACTGAAGCTTTCTTT. V usage is TRBV5-6 and J usage is TRBJ1-1; perhaps TRBD1 as D (6 bases). With 4 bases removed from V and 0 bases from J, the gap between germline ends came to 13 bases. Germline CDR1 reads SGHDT; CDR2 reads YYEEEE. CDR3 size: 15 residues.

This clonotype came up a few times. The chain's CDR3 is CASAGDGWNTEAFF. CDR3 coding DNA: TGTGCTAGTGCCGGGGATGGTTGGAACACTGAAGCTTTCTTT. The chain is built from TRBV12-5 and TRBJ1-1, with D hard to call. The V gene lost 7 bases and the J gene lost 1 base, with 13 bases spanning the gap. CDR3 length equals 14 residues. CDR1 is LGHNT and CDR2 is FRNRAP in the germline V gene.